The 9 T cell receptor beta chains below were found in one sample sequenced in a study of cytotoxic CD8 clonotypes in ibrutinib-treated CLL. Produced via immunoSEQ multiplex PCR; TCRdb's table is partial and in-frame only. The sample contains about 310,000 clones, about 80% of which appear only once. Sequences were derived from PBMCs, sampled before ibrutinib treatment. Source of these receptors: a human donor with chronic lymphocytic leukemia.

This clone was observed a single time. This chain connects TRBV5-1 to TRBJ2-7; 8 bases are shared with TRBD1. V trimming: 4 bases; J trimming: 3 bases; junction bases outside the gene matches: 6. The V gene's germline CDR1 is SGHRS and CDR2 YFSETQ. The CDR3 totals 14 residues. CDR3 sequence reads: CASSPKDRGYEQYF. Here the CDR3 DNA reads TGCGCCAGCAGCCCTAAAGACAGGGGCTACGAGCAGTACTTC.

This clone was detected only a few times. The chain uses TRBV10-3 and TRBJ1-5; possible D gene TRBD1, 6 bases. The CDR3 has 15 residues. Trimming removed 2 bases at V and 4 bases at J, with 12 bases between. The germline CDR1 and CDR2 sequences are ENHRY and SYGVKD. This chain's CDR3 is CAISEVLGGNQPQHF. Written as DNA, the CDR3 is TGTGCCATCAGTGAGGTTCTAGGGGGGAATCAGCCCCAGCATTTT.

V is TRBV7-8 and J is TRBJ1-5; D gene uncertain. The CDR3 is 17 amino acids. From germline, CDR1 is SGHVS and CDR2 FQNEAQ. V lost 6 bases to trimming and J lost 1 base, with 19 bases between them. CDR3 DNA sequence: TGTGCCAGCAGTCCTGGCGGGGTCGCTTCGAGCAATCAGCCCCAGCATTTT. Translated, it gives CASSPGGVASSNQPQHF.

The V and J genes are TRBV5-1 and TRBJ2-1, with 7 bases matching TRBD2. There are 16 residues in the CDR3. The junction had 6 bases not matched to a gene; V was cut back by 0 bases and J by 3 bases. The germline V gene encodes CDR1 SGHRS and CDR2 YFSETQ. CDR3 coding DNA: TGCGCCAGCAGCTTGGAGTTAGCGGGTCACTACAATGAGCAGTTCTTC. Protein sequence: CASSLELAGHYNEQFF.

This clone was recorded only once. The gene calls are TRBV28 and TRBJ1-2, with D unclear. Germline V gene data show CDR1 as MDHEN and CDR2 as SYDVKM. V was shortened by 6 bases and J by 1 base, with 3 bases between the two germline ends. The CDR3 runs to 11 residues. DNA for the CDR3: TGTGCCAGCAGGGATAACTATGGCTACACCTTC. This encodes CASRDNYGYTF.

V gene TRBV7-2 combines with J gene TRBJ2-5; 13 bases are shared with TRBD2. The CDR3 loop spans 18 amino acids. V shed 1 base, J shed 5 bases, and the junction held 10 bases outside the gene matches. Germline V gene data show CDR1 as SGHTA and CDR2 as FQGNSA. The CDR3 reads CASSLGGGLAGASETQYF. The CDR3 nucleotides read TGTGCCAGCAGCTTAGGGGGTGGACTAGCGGGAGCGAGCGAGACCCAGTACTTC.

The chain joins TRBV7-2 to TRBJ2-1, with 8 bases lining up with TRBD1. V trimming: 1 base; J trimming: 7 bases; junction bases outside the gene matches: 12. There are 17 residues in the CDR3. In germline, CDR1 is SGHTA, CDR2 FQGNSA. Written as DNA, the CDR3 is TGTGCCAGCAGCTTAGGGGTGTTGGGACAGGTCAGGAATGAGCAGTTCTTC. Translated: CASSLGVLGQVRNEQFF.

The chain has TRBV4-3 and TRBJ2-7, with 11 positions matching TRBD2. CDR1 is LGHNA, CDR2 YSLEER, per germline. The V gene end was trimmed by 4 bases and the J gene end by 5 bases; junction bases not matched to a gene: 7. The CDR3 length is 15 residues. CDR3 region: CASSLNSGRAHEQYF. The DNA of the CDR3 is TGCGCCAGCAGCCTTAATAGCGGGAGGGCCCACGAGCAGTACTTC.

The V call is TRBV6-6, the J call TRBJ2-7, with TRBD2 as a possible D gene (6 bases). The V end was cut by 2 bases, the J end by 2 bases, with 16 bases between. CDR1 and CDR2 (germline): MNHNY, SVGAGI (reference sequence). This CDR3 contains 16 residues. CDR3 nucleotide sequence: TGTGCCAGCAGTTACCAGTTAGGGGAGGTACCCTACGAGCAGTACTTC. This codes for CASSYQLGEVPYEQYF.